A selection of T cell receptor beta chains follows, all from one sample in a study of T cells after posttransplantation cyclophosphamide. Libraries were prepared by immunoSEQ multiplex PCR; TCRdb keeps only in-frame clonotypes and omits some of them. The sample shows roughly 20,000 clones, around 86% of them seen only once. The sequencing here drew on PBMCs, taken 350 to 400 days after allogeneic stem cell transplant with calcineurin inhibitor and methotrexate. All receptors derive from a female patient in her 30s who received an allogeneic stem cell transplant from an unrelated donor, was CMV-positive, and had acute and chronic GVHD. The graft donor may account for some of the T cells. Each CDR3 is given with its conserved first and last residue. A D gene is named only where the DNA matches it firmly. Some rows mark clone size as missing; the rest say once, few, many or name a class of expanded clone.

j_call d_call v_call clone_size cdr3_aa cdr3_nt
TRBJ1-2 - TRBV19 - CASSIGLGRPYTF TGTGCCAGTAGTATAGGGTTGGGCCGACCCTACACCTTC
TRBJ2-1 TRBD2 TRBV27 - CASREGLSSYNEQFF TGTGCCAGCCGGGAGGGCTTGAGCTCCTACAATGAGCAGTTCTTC
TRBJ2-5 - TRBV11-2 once CASSEDQETQYF TGTGCCAGCAGCGAGGATCAAGAGACCCAGTACTTC
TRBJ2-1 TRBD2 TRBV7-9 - CASSSSGTRDNEQFF TGTGCCAGCAGCTCATCCGGGACTAGGGACAATGAGCAGTTCTTC
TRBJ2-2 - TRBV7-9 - CASSFPPGPPNTGELFF TGTGCCAGCAGTTTCCCTCCAGGGCCCCCGAACACCGGGGAGCTGTTTTTT
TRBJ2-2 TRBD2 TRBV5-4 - CASSRAGLNTGELFF TGTGCCAGCAGCCGAGCGGGATTGAACACCGGGGAGCTGTTTTTT
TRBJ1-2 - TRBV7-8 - CASSSAGRGYTF TGTGCCAGCAGCTCTGCAGGGCGCGGCTACACCTTC
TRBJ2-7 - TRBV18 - CASSRGGPQGEQYF TGTGCCAGCTCACGGGGGGGGCCCCAGGGCGAGCAGTACTTC
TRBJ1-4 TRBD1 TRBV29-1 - CSVSGPGQVNEKLFF TGCAGCGTTTCGGGACCGGGACAGGTTAATGAAAAACTGTTTTTT
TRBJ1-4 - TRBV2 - CASIREVVANEKLFF TGTGCCAGCATAAGGGAGGTGGTAGCTAATGAAAAACTGTTTTTT
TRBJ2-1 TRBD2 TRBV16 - CASSPRQGLAATYNEQFF TGTGCCAGCAGCCCCCGGCAGGGACTAGCGGCAACCTACAATGAGCAGTTCTTC
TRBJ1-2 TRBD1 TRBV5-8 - CASSLLTGDYGYTF TGTGCCAGCAGCTTGTTAACAGGGGACTATGGCTACACCTTC
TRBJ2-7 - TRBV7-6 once CASSLGDKVYQPTSSSYEQYF TGTGCCAGCAGCTTAGGGGACAAGGTGTATCAACCCACCTCGAGCTCCTACGAGCAGTACTTC
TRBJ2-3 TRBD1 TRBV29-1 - CSVTGEYDTQYF TGCAGCGTCACAGGGGAGTACGATACGCAGTATTTT
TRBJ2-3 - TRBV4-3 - CASSQAGSDTDTQYF TGCGCCAGCAGCCAAGCGGGGAGCGACACAGATACGCAGTATTTT
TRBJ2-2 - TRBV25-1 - CASWRVGRAGELFF TGTGCCAGCTGGCGGGTGGGCCGGGCCGGGGAGCTGTTTTTT
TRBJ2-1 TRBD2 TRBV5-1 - CASSFVAGTYNEQFF TGCGCCAGCAGCTTCGTAGCGGGGACCTACAATGAGCAGTTCTTC
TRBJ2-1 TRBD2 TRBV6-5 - CASSRLAGAWNEQFF TGTGCCAGCAGCCGACTAGCGGGAGCTTGGAATGAGCAGTTCTTC
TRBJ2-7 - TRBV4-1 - CASSPFRYRDYEQYF TGCGCCAGCAGCCCCTTCCGGTACAGAGACTACGAGCAGTACTTC
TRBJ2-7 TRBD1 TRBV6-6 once CASRLLGGPSYEQYF TGTGCCAGCAGGCTTTTAGGGGGCCCCTCCTACGAGCAGTACTTC
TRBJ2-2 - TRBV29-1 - CSVRVTSGATGELFF TGCAGCGTGAGGGTTACTTCAGGGGCCACCGGGGAGCTGTTTTTT
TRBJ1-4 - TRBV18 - CASSKRQANGEKLFF TGTGCCAGCTCAAAAAGACAGGCCAATGGGGAAAAACTGTTTTTT
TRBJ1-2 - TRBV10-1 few CASSEGQNYGYTF TGCGCCAGCAGTGAGGGTCAGAACTATGGCTACACCTTC
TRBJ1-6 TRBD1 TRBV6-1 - CASRALQGAHSPLHF TGTGCCAGCAGAGCACTACAGGGGGCGCATTCACCCCTCCACTTT
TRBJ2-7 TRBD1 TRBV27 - CASSFEGQNLYEQYF TGTGCCAGCAGTTTCGAGGGACAGAACCTCTACGAGCAGTACTTC
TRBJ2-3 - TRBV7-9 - CAGQGLVSTDTQYF TGTGCCGGCCAGGGGTTGGTGAGCACAGATACGCAGTATTTT
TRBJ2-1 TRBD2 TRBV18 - CASSAPGLAGGNEQFF TGTGCCAGCTCAGCGCCGGGACTAGCGGGGGGCAATGAGCAGTTCTTC
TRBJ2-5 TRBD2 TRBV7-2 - CASSLGTRGARETQYF TGTGCCAGCAGCTTGGGGACTAGGGGGGCTCGGGAGACCCAGTACTTC
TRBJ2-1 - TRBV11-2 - CASSTGIEQFF TGTGCCAGCAGTACAGGGATTGAGCAGTTCTTC
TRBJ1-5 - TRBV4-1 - CASSQEQLGNQPQHF TGCGCCAGCAGCCAAGAACAGTTGGGCAATCAGCCCCAGCATTTT
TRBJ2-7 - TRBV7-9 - CASSSTSNEQYF TGTGCCAGCAGCTCTACCTCTAACGAGCAGTACTTC
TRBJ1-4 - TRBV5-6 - CASSFLGDEKLFF TGTGCCAGCAGCTTTCTAGGCGATGAAAAACTGTTTTTT
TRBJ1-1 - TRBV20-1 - CSAREAGLAFF TGCAGTGCTAGAGAGGCAGGGTTAGCTTTCTTT
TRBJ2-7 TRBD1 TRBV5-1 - CASSPQGQGPYEQYF TGCGCCAGCAGCCCGCAGGGACAGGGACCGTACGAGCAGTACTTC
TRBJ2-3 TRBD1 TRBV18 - CASSPPGAGGRDTQYF TGTGCCAGCTCACCACCGGGGGCAGGGGGCAGGGATACGCAGTATTTT
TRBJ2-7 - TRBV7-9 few CASREDNFYEQYF TGTGCCAGCAGAGAAGACAACTTCTACGAGCAGTACTTC
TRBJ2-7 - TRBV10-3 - CATRTDKSDHEQYF TGTGCCACCCGTACGGACAAAAGCGATCACGAGCAGTACTTC
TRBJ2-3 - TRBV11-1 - CASSDNRVGDTQYF TGTGCCAGCAGCGACAACAGGGTTGGAGATACGCAGTATTTT
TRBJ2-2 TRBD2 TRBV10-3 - CAISRSTSGSSGELFF TGTGCCATCAGCCGGTCGACTAGCGGGAGTTCCGGGGAGCTGTTTTTT
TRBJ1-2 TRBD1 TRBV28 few CASRSGGSIPYGYTF TGTGCCAGCAGGTCAGGGGGCTCGATTCCCTATGGCTACACCTTC
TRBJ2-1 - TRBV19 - CASSPRPGFHEQFF TGTGCCAGTAGTCCGCGGCCGGGGTTCCATGAGCAGTTCTTC
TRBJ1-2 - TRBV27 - CASSSGNRLNPYGYTF TGTGCCAGCAGTTCCGGAAACAGGCTCAACCCTTATGGCTACACCTTC
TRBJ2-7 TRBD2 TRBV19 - CASSTRTSGHYEQYF TGTGCCAGTAGTACCCGGACTAGCGGGCACTACGAGCAGTACTTC
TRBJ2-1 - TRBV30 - CAWSGRRAPYNEQFF TGTGCCTGGAGTGGGAGGAGGGCCCCCTACAATGAGCAGTTCTTC
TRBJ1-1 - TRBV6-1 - CASSSQGSTEAFF TGTGCCAGCAGTTCTCAGGGGAGCACTGAAGCTTTCTTT
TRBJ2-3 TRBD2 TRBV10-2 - CATSRLAGFTDTQYF TGCGCCACCTCCCGACTAGCCGGTTTCACAGATACGCAGTATTTT
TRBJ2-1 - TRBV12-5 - CASGLGRQGGSSSYNEQFF TGTGCTAGTGGTTTAGGGCGTCAGGGGGGATCAAGCTCCTACAATGAGCAGTTCTTC
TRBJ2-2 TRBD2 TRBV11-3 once CASSWGGDNTGELFF TGTGCCAGCAGCTGGGGAGGGGATAACACCGGGGAGCTGTTTTTT
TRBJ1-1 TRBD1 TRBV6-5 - CASSPGTGAFF TGTGCCAGCAGCCCCGGGACAGGGGCTTTCTTT
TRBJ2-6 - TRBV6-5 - CASSPGGANVLTF TGTGCCAGCAGTCCCGGTGGGGCCAACGTCCTGACTTTC
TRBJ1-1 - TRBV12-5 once CASGLVPKEAIIENTEAFF TGTGCTAGTGGTTTGGTACCGAAGGAGGCGATCATTGAGAACACTGAAGCTTTCTTT
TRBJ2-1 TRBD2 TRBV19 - CATLPTGLAVPMEQFF TGTGCCACCCTCCCAACGGGACTAGCGGTGCCCATGGAGCAGTTCTTC
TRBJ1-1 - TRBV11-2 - CASRQTGPWNTEAFF TGTGCCAGCAGACAAACAGGGCCTTGGAACACTGAAGCTTTCTTT
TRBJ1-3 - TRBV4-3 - CASSPGIGNTIYF TGCGCCAGCAGCCCGGGGATTGGAAACACCATATATTTT
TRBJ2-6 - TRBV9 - CASSAFSPGANVLTF TGTGCCAGCAGCGCTTTTTCCCCTGGGGCCAACGTCCTGACTTTC
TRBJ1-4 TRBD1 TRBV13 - CASSSGTGNEKLFF TGTGCCAGCAGCTCCGGGACAGGAAATGAAAAACTGTTTTTT
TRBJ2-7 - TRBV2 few CASAFSGQVQTYEQYF TGTGCCAGCGCCTTCAGCGGGCAGGTTCAAACCTACGAGCAGTACTTC
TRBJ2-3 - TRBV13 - CASSFRLGGGTDTQYF TGTGCCAGCAGCTTCCGTCTGGGGGGTGGCACAGATACGCAGTATTTT
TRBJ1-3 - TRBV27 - CASSFDTGGNTIYF TGTGCCAGCAGTTTCGACACGGGGGGAAACACCATATATTTT